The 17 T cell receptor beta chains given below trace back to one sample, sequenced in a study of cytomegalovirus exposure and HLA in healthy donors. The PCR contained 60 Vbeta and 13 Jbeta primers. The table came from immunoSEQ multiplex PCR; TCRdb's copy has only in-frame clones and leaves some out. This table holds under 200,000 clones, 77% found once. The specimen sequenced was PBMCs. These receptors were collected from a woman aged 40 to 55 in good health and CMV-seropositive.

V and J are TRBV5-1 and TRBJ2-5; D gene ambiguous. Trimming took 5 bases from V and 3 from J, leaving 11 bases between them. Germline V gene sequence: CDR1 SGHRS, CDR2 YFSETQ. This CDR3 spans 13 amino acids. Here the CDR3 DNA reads TGCGCCAGCAGTCGTGACATTAAAGAGACCCAGTACTTC. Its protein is CASSRDIKETQYF. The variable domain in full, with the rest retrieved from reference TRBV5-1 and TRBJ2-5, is KAGVTQTPRYLIKTRGQQVTLSCSPISGHRSVSWYQQTPGQGLQFLFEYFSETQRNKGNFPGRFSGRQFSNSRSEMNVSTLELGDSALYLCASSRDIKETQYFGPGTRLLVL.

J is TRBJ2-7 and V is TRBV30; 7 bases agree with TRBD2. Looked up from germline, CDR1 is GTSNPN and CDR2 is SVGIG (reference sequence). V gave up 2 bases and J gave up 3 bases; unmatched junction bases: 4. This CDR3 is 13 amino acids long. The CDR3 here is CAWSRGEHYEQYF. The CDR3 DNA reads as TGTGCCTGGAGTCGGGGGGAGCACTACGAGCAGTACTTC.

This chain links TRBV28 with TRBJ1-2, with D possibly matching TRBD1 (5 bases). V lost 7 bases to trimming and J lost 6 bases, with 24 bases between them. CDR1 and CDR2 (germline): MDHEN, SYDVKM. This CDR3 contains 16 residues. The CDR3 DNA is TGTGCCAGCACCTACTACCGGGACTCTTTGGTGAATGGCTACACCTTC. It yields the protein CASTYYRDSLVNGYTF.

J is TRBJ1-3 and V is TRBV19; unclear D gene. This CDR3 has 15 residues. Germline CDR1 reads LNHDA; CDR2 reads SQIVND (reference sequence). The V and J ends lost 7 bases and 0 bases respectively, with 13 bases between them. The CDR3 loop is CASTRAKLSGNTIYF. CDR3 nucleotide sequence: TGTGCCAGTACGCGGGCCAAGCTCTCTGGAAACACCATATATTTT.

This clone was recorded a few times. In DNA form, the CDR3 reads TGTGCCAGCAGCTACAGGGACCACACTGAAGCTTTCTTT. This codes for CASSYRDHTEAFF. The rearrangement uses TRBV7-8 and TRBJ1-1, with D perhaps matching TRBD1 (6 bases). Germline loops: CDR1 SGHVS, CDR2 FQNEAQ. CDR3 length equals 13 residues. The V end was cut by 4 bases, the J end by 3 bases, with 9 bases between.

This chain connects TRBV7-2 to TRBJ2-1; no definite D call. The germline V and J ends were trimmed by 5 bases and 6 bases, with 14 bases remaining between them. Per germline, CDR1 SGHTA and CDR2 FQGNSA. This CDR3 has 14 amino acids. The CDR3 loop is CASSLRLPLNEQFF. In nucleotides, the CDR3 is TGTGCCAGCAGCCTACGCCTCCCTCTCAATGAGCAGTTCTTC.

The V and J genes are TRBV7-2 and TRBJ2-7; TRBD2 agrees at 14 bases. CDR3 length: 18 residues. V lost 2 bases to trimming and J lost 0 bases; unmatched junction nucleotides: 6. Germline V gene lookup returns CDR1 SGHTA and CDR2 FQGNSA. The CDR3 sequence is CASSLLSGTSGGSYEQYF. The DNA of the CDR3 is TGTGCCAGCAGCTTACTCTCTGGGACTAGCGGGGGCTCCTACGAGCAGTACTTC. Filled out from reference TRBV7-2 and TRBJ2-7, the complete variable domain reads GAGVSQSPSNKVTEKGKDVELRCDPISGHTALYWYRQSLGQGLEFLIYFQGNSAPDKSGLPSDRFSAERTGGSVSTLTIQRTQQEDSAVYLCASSLLSGTSGGSYEQYFGPGTRLTVT.

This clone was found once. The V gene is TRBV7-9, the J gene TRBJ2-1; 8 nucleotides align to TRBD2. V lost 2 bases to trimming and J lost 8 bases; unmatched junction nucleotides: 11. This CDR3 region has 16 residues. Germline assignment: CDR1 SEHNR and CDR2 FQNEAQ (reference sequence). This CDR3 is CASSLWGGGTIDEQFF. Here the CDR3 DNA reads TGTGCCAGCAGCTTATGGGGCGGGGGGACGATCGATGAGCAGTTCTTC.

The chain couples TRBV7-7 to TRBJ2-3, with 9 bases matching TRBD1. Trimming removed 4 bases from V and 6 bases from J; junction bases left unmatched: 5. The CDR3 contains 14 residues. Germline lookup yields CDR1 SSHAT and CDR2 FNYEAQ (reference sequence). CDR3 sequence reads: CASSSAQGADTQYF. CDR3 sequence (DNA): TGTGCCAGCAGCTCAGCACAGGGGGCGGATACGCAGTATTTT.

In nucleotides, the CDR3 is TGTGCCAGCAGTTACTCGGGCGGGGGGGCGGACATTCAGTACTTC. Its protein is CASSYSGGGADIQYF. The chain employs TRBV6-5 and TRBJ2-4, with 9 bases that match TRBD2. The CDR3 loop spans 15 amino acids. Germline V gene data show CDR1 as MNHEY and CDR2 as SVGAGI. After removal of 0 bases from V and 8 bases from J, the junction contained 5 bases not matched to a gene.

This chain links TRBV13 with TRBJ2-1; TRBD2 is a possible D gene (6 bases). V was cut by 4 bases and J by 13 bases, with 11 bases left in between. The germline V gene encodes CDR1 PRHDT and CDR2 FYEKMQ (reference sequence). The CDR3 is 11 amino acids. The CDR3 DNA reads TGTGCCAGCAGCTCGGCGGGGCTTCAGTTCTTC. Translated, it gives CASSSAGLQFF.

The CDR3 coding sequence is TGTGCCAGCAGTACCGGGACTAGCGGGTCTAATGAGCAGTTCTTC. Protein product: CASSTGTSGSNEQFF. The genes are TRBV6-6 and TRBJ2-1, with TRBD2 identical over 12 bases. V shed 5 bases and J 7 bases; nucleotides not matched to a gene: 6. The CDR3 covers 15 residues. Germline V gives CDR1 MNHNY, CDR2 SVGAGI (reference sequence).

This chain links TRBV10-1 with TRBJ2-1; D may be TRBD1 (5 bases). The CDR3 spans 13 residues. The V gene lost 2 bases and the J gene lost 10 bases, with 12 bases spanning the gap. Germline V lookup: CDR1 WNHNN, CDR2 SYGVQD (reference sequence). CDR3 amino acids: CASSESTPGEQFF. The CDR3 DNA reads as TGCGCCAGCAGTGAGAGTACCCCAGGGGAGCAGTTCTTC.

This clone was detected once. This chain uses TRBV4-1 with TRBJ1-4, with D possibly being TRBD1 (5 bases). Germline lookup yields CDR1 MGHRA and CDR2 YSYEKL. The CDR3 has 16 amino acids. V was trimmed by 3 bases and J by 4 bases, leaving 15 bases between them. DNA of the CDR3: TGCGCCAGCAGCCAGGTCCAAGGGGCAGGTAATGAAAAACTGTTTTTT. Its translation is CASSQVQGAGNEKLFF.

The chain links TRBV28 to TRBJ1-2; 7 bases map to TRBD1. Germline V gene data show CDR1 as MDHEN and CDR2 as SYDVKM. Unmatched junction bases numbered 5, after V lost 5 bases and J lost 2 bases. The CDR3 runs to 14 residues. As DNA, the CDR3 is TGTGCCAGCAGTACTGGGGACAGAAACTATGGCTACACCTTC. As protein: CASSTGDRNYGYTF.

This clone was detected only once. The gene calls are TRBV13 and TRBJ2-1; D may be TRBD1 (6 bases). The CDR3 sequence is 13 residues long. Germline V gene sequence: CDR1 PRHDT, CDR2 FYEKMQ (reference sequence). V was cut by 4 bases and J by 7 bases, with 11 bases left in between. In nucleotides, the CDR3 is TGTGCCAGCAGCTGGCGGACAGTAAATGAGCAGTTCTTC. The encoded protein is CASSWRTVNEQFF.

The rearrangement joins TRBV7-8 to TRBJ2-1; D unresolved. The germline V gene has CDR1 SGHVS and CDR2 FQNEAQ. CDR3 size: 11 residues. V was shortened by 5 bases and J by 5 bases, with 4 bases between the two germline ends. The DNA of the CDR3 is TGTGCCAGCAGCCCAGACAATGAGCAGTTCTTC. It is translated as CASSPDNEQFF.